The entry that follows covers one T cell receptor (beta chain) sequence. The antigen remains unidentified. Per germline, CDR1 GTSNPN and CDR2 SVGIG (reference sequence). This CDR3 is built from 14 residues. J was trimmed by 0 bases and V by 5 bases; bases with no gene match: 4. The record originates from a study of OX40 agonist ivuxolimab in advanced cancers. Whole-study results and caveats: Low clonal expansion, among the lowest seen, marked partial responders at 0.1-3.0 mg/kg. At 0.1 to 3.0 mg/kg and by week 6, CD4+ and CD8+ T cells in the blood had expanded clonally.

A history of autoimmune disease or systemic immunosuppression excluded patients. Blood samples were obtained at baseline, cycle 4 day 1, and cycle 7 day 1. The data were produced by immunoSEQ multiplex PCR, yet TCRdb's version contains in-frame clones alone and is incomplete. This table holds roughly 100,000 clones, around 91% found once. This clonotype originated in an adult with an advanced solid tumor such as melanoma, head and neck, liver or kidney cancer. The chain employs TRBV30 and TRBJ2-1, with 7 bases that match TRBD2. This sample comprised CD4+ or CD8+ T cells sorted from blood, obtained in a trial of the OX40 agonist ivuxolimab. The CDR3 is CAWRRTSSYNEQFF. In DNA form, the CDR3 reads TGTGCCTGGCGAAGGACTAGCTCCTACAATGAGCAGTTCTTC.